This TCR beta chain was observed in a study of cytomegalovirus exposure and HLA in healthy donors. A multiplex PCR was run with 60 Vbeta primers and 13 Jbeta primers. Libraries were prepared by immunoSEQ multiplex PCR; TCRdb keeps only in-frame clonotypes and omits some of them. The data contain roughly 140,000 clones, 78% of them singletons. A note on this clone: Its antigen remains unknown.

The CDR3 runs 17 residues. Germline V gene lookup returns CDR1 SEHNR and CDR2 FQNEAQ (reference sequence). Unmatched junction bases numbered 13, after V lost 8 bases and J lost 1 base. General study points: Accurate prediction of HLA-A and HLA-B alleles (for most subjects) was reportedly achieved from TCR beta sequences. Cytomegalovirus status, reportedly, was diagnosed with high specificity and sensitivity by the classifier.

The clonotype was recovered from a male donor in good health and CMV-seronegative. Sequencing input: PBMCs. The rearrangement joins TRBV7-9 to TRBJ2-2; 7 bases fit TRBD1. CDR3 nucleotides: TGTGCCAGCCGTATCAGACTGGGACAGAGGAACACCGGGGAGCTGTTTTTT. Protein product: CASRIRLGQRNTGELFF.